These T cell receptor beta chains were read from a single sample in a study of T cell changes during pregnancy in multiple sclerosis. Clones were read by immunoSEQ multiplex PCR, and TCRdb kept only the in-frame ones, dropping some. The sample records around 80,000 clones, around 90% being singletons. The sample was peripheral blood, taken before pregnancy. The receptors originated from a female donor with multiple sclerosis, enrolled in a pregnancy study. CDR3s include the opening cysteine and the closing phenylalanine or tryptophan. D genes are given only for firm matches. Rows may omit the clone size; those that give it use once, few, many or a size class.

abundance	v_gene	d_gene	j_gene	CDR3nt	CDR3aa
-	TRBV18	-	TRBJ1-5	TGTGCCAGCTCACCAGACTATAGCAATCAGCCCCAGCATTTT	CASSPDYSNQPQHF
-	TRBV2	TRBD2	TRBJ2-2	TGTGCCAGCAGTGTCCGGCTAGCGGGGGGCCCCGGGGAGCTGTTTTTT	CASSVRLAGGPGELFF
-	TRBV5-8	TRBD1	TRBJ1-2	TGTGCCAGCAGCCGTGGGACAGCCAAACCTGATGGCTACACCTTC	CASSRGTAKPDGYTF
-	TRBV2	-	TRBJ2-2	TGTGCCACCCCACTCGCGTACACCGGGGAGCTGTTTTTT	CATPLAYTGELFF
-	TRBV11-2	-	TRBJ2-2	TGTGCCAGCAGCTTCCCAGGACGGGGAAACACCGGGGAGCTGTTTTTT	CASSFPGRGNTGELFF
-	TRBV2	-	TRBJ2-5	TGTGCCAGCAGTGGGCAGTTGCGGGAGACCCAGTACTTC	CASSGQLRETQYF
-	TRBV6-1	TRBD2	TRBJ2-5	TGTGCCAGCACGATGCGGACTAGCGGCCAAGAGACCCAGTACTTC	CASTMRTSGQETQYF
few	TRBV5-5	-	TRBJ1-6	TGTGCCAGCAGCTTTTTTTCACCCAGGGGTTCACCCCTCCACTTT	CASSFFSPRGSPLHF
-	TRBV20-1	-	TRBJ1-2	TGCAGTGCTAAAACCAGCGATGGCTACACCTTC	CSAKTSDGYTF
-	TRBV5-1	-	TRBJ1-1	TGCGCCAGCAGCTTGGCCATGGGGGATGTGGGGGGTGAAGCTTTCTTT	CASSLAMGDVGGEAFF
-	TRBV7-3	TRBD1	TRBJ2-1	TGTGCCAGCAGCCCCACAGGGGGCCTTCAGAATGAGCAGTTCTTC	CASSPTGGLQNEQFF
-	TRBV4-2	TRBD2	TRBJ2-7	TGTGCCAGCAGCCGAATTACTAGCGGGGGTCTCTACGAGCAGTACTTC	CASSRITSGGLYEQYF
-	TRBV7-3	-	TRBJ2-6	TGTGCCAGCAGCTTAACAGGGGGCTCTGGGGCCAACGTCCTGACTTTC	CASSLTGGSGANVLTF
-	TRBV9	-	TRBJ2-6	TGTGCCAGCAGCGTGAATGGAAGGGGATCCTCTGGGGCCAACGTCCTGACTTTC	CASSVNGRGSSGANVLTF
-	TRBV6-1	-	TRBJ1-1	TGTGCCACGAGGACAGCAATGAACACTGAAGCTTTCTTT	CATRTAMNTEAFF
-	TRBV11-2	-	TRBJ2-1	TGTGCCAGCAGCTTAGCGGGGGGCCATGCGTATGAGCAGTTCTTC	CASSLAGGHAYEQFF
-	TRBV18	TRBD1	TRBJ2-7	TGTGCCAGCTCACCACAAGGGACAGGGACGGAGGAGCAGTACTTC	CASSPQGTGTEEQYF
-	TRBV4-1	-	TRBJ2-2	TGCGCCAGCAGCCAAGTTTGGGCAGGGCGGACCGGGGAGCTGTTTTTT	CASSQVWAGRTGELFF
-	TRBV7-2	TRBD2	TRBJ2-7	TGTGCCAGCAGCTCCGAGGCCCTAGCGGGACGCGAGCAGTACTTC	CASSSEALAGREQYF
-	TRBV5-1	TRBD1	TRBJ1-2	TGCGCCAGCAGCTTGCAGGGGGTAGAAGGCTACACCTTC	CASSLQGVEGYTF
-	TRBV5-1	-	TRBJ1-5	TGCGCCAGCAGCTTGGAGGGCGGGCATCAGCCCCAGCATTTT	CASSLEGGHQPQHF
-	TRBV10-3	TRBD2	TRBJ2-2	TGTGCCATCAACCTTAGCGGGGGGGGTAACACCGGGGAGCTGTTTTTT	CAINLSGGGNTGELFF
-	TRBV27	TRBD1	TRBJ1-2	TGTGCCAGCAGTTTAGTGTCGGGCAGGGGGAATGGCTACACCTTC	CASSLVSGRGNGYTF
-	TRBV5-4	-	TRBJ1-4	TGTGCCAGCAGCTCTGGACAGACTCCTAATGAAAAACTGTTTTTT	CASSSGQTPNEKLFF
-	TRBV7-9	TRBD2	TRBJ2-5	TGTGCCAGCAGCTCTAGCGGGCAAGAGACCCAGTACTTC	CASSSSGQETQYF
-	TRBV7-7	TRBD2	TRBJ2-5	TGTGCTAGCAGCTTGGGACTAGCGGGGGGAGAGACCCAGTACTTC	CASSLGLAGGETQYF
-	TRBV9	TRBD1	TRBJ1-6	TGTGCCAGCAGCCCAAAAGGACAGGGGAATAATTCACCCCTCCACTTT	CASSPKGQGNNSPLHF
-	TRBV5-5	-	TRBJ2-2	TGTGCCAGCAGCAGAACAGGGAACACCGGGGAGCTGTTTTTT	CASSRTGNTGELFF
-	TRBV11-2	TRBD1	TRBJ1-2	TGTGCCAGCAGTTTAAGTCCCGGGACAGGGAACGGCTACACCTTC	CASSLSPGTGNGYTF
-	TRBV10-3	TRBD1	TRBJ1-2	TGTGCCATCAGTGGACAGGGGAACTATGGCTACACCTTC	CAISGQGNYGYTF
-	TRBV7-2	TRBD1	TRBJ1-2	TGTGCCAGCAGCTTAGAAGGGACCGGGACAGGGGTTGGTATTGGCTACACCTTC	CASSLEGTGTGVGIGYTF